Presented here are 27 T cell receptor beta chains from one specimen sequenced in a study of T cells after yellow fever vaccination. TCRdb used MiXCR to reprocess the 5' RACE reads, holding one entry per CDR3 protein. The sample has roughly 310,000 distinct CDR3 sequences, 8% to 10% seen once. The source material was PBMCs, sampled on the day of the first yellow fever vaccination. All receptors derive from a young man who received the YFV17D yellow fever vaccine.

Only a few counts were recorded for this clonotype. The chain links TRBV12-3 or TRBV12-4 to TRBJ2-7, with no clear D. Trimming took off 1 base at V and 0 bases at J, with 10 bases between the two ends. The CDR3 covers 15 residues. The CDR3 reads CASSLEHPSSYEQYF. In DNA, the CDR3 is TGTGCCAGCAGTTTAGAACACCCGAGCTCCTACGAGCAGTACTTC.

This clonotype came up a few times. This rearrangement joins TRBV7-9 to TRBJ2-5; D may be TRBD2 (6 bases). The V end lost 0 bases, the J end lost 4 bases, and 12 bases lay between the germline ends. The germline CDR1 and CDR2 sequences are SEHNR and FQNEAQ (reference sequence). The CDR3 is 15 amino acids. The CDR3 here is CASSLAGTQGETQYF. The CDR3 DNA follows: TGTGCCAGCAGCTTAGCCGGGACTCAGGGAGAGACCCAGTACTTC.

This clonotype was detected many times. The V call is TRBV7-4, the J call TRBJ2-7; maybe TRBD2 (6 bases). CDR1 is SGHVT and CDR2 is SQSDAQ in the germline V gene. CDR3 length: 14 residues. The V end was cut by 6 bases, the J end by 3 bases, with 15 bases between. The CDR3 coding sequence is TGTGCCAGCAGACACGACGGGGGTCACTACGAGCAGTACGTC. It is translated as CASRHDGGHYEQYV.

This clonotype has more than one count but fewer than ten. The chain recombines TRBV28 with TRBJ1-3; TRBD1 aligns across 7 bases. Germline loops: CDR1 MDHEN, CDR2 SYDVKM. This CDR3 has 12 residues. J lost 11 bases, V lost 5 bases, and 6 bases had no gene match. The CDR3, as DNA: TGTGCCAGCAGTGCACAGGGGATTGCCATATATTTT. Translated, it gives CASSAQGIAIYF.

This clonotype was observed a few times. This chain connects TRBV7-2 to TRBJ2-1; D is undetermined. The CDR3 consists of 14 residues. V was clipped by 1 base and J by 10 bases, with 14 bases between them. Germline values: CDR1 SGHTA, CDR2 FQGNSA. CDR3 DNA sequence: TGTGCCAGCAGCTTAGACCAGGCGAATGGGGAGCAGTTCTTC. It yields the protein CASSLDQANGEQFF.

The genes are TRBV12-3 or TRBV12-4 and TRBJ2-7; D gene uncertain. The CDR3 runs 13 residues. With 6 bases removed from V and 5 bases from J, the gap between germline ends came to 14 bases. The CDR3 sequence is CASSSHRVDEQYV. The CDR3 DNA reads TGTGCCAGCAGCTCCCACAGAGTGGACGAGCAGTACGTC.

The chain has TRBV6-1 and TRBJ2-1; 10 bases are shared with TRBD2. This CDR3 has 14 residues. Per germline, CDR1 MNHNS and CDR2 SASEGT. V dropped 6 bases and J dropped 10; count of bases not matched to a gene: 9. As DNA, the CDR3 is TGTGCCAGCAGGGGGGCTAGCGGGGGTAGGGAGCAGTTCTTC. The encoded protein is CASRGASGGREQFF.

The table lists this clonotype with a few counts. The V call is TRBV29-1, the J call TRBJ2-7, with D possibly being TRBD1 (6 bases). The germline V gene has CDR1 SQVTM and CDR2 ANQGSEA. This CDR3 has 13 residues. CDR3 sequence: CRLDRFYPLEQYV. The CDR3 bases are TGCAGGTTAGACAGGTTCTACCCCCTCGAGCAGTACGTC.

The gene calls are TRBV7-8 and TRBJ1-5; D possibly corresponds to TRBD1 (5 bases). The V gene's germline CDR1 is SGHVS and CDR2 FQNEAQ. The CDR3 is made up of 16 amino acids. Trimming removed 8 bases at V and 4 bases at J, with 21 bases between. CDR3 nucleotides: TGTGCCAGCTCCCAGGGTGAGGGCTTGCGGAATCAGCCCCAGCATTTT. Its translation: CASSQGEGLRNQPQHF. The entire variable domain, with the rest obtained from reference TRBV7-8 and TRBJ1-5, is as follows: GAGVSQSPRYKVAKRGQDVALRCDPISGHVSLFWYQQALGQGPEFLTYFQNEAQLDKSGLPSDRFFAERPEGSVSTLKIQRTQQEDSAVYLCASSQGEGLRNQPQHFGDGTRLSIL.

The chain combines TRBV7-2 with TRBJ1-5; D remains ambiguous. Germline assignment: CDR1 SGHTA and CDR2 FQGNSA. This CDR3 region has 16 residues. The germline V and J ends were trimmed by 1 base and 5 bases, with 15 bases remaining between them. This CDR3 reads CASSLGQVTLDQPQHF. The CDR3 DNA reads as TGTGCCAGCAGCTTAGGCCAGGTCACCTTAGATCAGCCCCAGCATTTT.

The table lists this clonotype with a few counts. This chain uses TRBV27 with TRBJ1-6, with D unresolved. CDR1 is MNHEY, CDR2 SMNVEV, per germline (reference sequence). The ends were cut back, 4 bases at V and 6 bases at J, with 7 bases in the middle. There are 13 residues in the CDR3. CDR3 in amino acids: CASSWVRNSPLHF. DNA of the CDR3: TGTGCCAGCAGTTGGGTTCGTAATTCACCCCTCCACTTT.

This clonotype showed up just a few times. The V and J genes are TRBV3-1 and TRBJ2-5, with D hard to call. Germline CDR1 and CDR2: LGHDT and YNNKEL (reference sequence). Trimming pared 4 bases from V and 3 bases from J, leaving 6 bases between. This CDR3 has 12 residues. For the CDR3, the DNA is TGTGCCAGCAGCCCGACGAAAGAGACCCAGTACTTC. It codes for CASSPTKETQYF.

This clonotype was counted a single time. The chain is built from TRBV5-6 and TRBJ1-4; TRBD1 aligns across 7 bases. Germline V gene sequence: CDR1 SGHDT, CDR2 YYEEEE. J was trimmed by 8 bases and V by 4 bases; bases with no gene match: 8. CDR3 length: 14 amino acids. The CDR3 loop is CASSKQGIEEKLFF. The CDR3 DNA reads TGTGCCAGCAGCAAACAGGGGATAGAGGAAAAACTGTTTTTT.

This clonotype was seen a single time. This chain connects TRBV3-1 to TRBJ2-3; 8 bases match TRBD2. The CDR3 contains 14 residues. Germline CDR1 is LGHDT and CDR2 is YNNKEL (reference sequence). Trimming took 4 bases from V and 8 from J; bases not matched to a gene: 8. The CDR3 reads CASSRSGGPGTQYF. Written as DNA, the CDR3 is TGTGCCAGCAGCCGATCGGGGGGGCCAGGTACGCAGTATTTT.

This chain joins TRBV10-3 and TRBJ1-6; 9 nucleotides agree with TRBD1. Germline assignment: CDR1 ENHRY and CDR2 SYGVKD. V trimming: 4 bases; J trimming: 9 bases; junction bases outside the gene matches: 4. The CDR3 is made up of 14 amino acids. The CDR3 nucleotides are TGTGCCATCAGTGCGGGACAGGGTCCTTCACCCCTCCACTTT. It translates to CAISAGQGPSPLHF.

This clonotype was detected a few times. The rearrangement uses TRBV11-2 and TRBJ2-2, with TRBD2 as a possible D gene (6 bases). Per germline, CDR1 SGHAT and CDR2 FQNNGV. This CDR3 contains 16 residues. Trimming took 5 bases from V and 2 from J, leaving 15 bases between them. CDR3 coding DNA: TGTGCCAGCAGCATTGCCGGGACTGGCAACACCGGGGAGCTGTTTTTT. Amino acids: CASSIAGTGNTGELFF. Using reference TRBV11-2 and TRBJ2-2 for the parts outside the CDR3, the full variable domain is EAGVAQSPRYKIIEKRQSVAFWCNPISGHATLYWYQQILGQGPKLLIQFQNNGVVDDSQLPKDRFSAERLKGVDSTLKIQPAKLEDSAVYLCASSIAGTGNTGELFFGEGSRLTVL.

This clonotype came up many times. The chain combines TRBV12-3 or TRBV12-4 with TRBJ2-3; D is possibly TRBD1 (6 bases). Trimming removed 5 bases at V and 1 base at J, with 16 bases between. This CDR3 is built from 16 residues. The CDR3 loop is CASSPTTGYGTDTQYF. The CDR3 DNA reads TGTGCCAGCAGTCCCACAACAGGGTACGGCACAGATACGCAGTATTTT.

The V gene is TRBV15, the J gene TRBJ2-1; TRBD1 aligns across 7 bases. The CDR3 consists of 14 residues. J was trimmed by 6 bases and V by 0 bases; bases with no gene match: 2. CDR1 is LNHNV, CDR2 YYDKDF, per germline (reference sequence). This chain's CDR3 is CATSRETGINEQFF. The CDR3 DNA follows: TGTGCCACCAGCAGAGAGACAGGGATCAATGAGCAGTTCTTC.

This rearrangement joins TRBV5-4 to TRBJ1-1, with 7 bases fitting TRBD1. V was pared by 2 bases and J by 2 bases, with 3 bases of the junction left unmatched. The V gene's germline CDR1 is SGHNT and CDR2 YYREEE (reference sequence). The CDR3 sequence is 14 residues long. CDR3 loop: CASSFWDRNTEAFF. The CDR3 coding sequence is TGTGCCAGCAGCTTCTGGGACAGAAACACTGAAGCTTTCTTT.

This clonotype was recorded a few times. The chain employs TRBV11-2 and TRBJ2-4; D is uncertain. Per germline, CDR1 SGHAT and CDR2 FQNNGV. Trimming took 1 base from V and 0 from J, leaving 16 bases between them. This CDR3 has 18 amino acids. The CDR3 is CASSLGPPGLLAKNIQYF. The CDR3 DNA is TGTGCCAGCAGCTTAGGACCCCCGGGTCTCCTAGCCAAAAACATTCAGTACTTC.

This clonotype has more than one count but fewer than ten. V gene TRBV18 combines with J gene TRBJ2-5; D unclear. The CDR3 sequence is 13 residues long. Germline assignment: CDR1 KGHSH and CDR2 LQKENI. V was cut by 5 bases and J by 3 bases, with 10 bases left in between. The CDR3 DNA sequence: TGTGCCAGCTCAGAGTACAGAAAAGAGACCCAGTACTTC. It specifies CASSEYRKETQYF.

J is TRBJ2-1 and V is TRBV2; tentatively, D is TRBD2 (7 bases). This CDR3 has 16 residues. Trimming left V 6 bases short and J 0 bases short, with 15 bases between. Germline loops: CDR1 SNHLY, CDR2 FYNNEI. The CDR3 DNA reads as TGTGCCAGCAGGGGGGGGGGACAAAGCTCCTACAATGAGCAGTTCTTC. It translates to CASRGGGQSSYNEQFF.

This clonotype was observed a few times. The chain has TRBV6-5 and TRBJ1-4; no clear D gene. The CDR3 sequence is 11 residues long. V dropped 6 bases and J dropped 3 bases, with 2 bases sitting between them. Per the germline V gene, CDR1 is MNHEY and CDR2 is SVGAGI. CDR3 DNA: TGTGCCAGCAGATCTAATGAAAAACTGTTTTTT. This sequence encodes CASRSNEKLFF.

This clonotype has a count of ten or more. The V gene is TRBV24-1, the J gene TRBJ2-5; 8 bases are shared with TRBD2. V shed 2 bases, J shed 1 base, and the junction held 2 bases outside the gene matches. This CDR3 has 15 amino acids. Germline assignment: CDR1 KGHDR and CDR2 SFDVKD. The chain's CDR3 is CATSDSGGVQETQYF. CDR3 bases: TGTGCCACCAGTGATTCCGGGGGGGTCCAAGAGACCCAGTACTTC.

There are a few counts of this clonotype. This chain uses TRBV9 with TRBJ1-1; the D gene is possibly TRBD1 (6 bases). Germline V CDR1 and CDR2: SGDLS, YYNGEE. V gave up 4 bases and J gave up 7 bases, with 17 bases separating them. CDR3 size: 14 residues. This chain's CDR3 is CASSQLTGRNEAFF. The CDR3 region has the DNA TGTGCCAGCAGCCAGCTGACAGGTAGGAATGAAGCTTTCTTT. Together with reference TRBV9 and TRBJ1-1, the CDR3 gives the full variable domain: DSGVTQTPKHLITATGQRVTLRCSPRSGDLSVYWYQQSLDQGLQFLIQYYNGEERAKGNILERFSAQQFPDLHSELNLSSLELGDSALYFCASSQLTGRNEAFFGQGTRLTVV.

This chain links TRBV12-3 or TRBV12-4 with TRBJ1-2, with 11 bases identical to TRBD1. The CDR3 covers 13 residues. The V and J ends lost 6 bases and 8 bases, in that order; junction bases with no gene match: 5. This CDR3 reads CASRPDRGLGYTF. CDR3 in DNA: TGTGCCAGCAGGCCGGACAGGGGGCTCGGCTACACCTTC.

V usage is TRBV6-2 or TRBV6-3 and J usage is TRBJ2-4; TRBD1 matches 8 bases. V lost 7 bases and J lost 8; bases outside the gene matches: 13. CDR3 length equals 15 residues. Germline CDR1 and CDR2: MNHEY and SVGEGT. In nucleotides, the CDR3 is TGTGCCAGCAATTCCCCGGGACAGGAACGGTACATTCAGTACTTC. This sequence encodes CASNSPGQERYIQYF.